This T cell receptor (beta chain) was sequenced for a study of T cells in narcolepsy. The overall study: Patients with NT1 or NT2 and healthy control donors were enrolled.

Findings and caveats of the study: Healthy controls reportedly lacked the autoreactive clonotypes serially found in patients' blood. No autoreactive T cell clone sequences appeared in some memory CD4+ repertoires. Same-patient CSF and blood CD4+ T cell clonotypes included HCRT-specific and TRIB2-specific autoreactive ones.

V was cut by 3 bases and J by 2 bases, with 10 bases left in between. Germline CDR1 is LNHDA and CDR2 is SQIVND (reference sequence). The CDR3 extends over 14 amino acids. A word on this clone: Its antigen remains unidentified. The same CDR3 arises from other DNA sequences in this sample as well.

The repertoire was sequenced with immunoSEQ multiplex PCR; TCRdb's copy has only in-frame clones and lacks some. The sample has about 27,000 clones; roughly 78% are singletons. This receptor was taken from a human donor in good health. The chain uses TRBV19 and TRBJ2-5; either TRBD1 or TRBD2 may supply D (5 bases each). The sample consisted of memory (CD45RA-) CD4+ T cells from blood. The CDR3 region is CASSIRDRQETQYF. The CDR3 DNA sequence: TGTGCCAGTAGTATCCGGGACCGACAAGAGACCCAGTACTTC.